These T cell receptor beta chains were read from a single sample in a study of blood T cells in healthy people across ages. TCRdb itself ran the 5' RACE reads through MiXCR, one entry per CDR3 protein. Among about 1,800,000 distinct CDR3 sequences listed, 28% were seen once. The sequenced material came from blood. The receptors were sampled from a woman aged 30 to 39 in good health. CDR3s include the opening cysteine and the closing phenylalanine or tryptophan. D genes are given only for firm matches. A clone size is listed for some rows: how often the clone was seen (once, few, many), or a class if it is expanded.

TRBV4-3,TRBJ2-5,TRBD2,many,CASSQRTSGYQETQYF,TGCGCCAGCAGCCAACGCACTAGCGGGTACCAAGAGACCCAGTACTTC
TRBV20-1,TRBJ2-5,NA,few,CSAERVQETQYF,TGCAGTGCGGAGAGGGTCCAAGAGACCCAGTACTTC
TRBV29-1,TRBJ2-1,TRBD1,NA,CSVTQGNSYNEQFF,TGCAGCGTGACACAGGGGAACTCCTACAATGAGCAGTTCTTC
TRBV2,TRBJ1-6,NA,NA,CASRGDLLNSPLHF,TGTGCCAGCAGGGGGGACCTATTAAATTCACCCCTCCACTTT
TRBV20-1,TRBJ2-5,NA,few,CSARVGSSSEETQYF,TGCAGTGCTAGAGTCGGCTCTAGCAGCGAAGAGACCCAGTACTTC
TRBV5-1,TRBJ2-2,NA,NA,CASSRDNDKLFF,TGCGCCAGCAGCCGGGACAACGATAAGCTGTTTTTT
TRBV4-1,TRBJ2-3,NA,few,CASSWTITNTQYF,TGCGCCAGCAGCTGGACAATCACAAATACGCAGTATTTT
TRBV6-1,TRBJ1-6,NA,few,CASSGGRTFYNSPLHF,TGTGCCAGCAGTGGCGGTCGAACCTTCTATAATTCACCCCTCCACTTT
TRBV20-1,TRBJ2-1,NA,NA,CSAKGTGGYMSYNEQFF,TGCAGTGCTAAAGGGACTGGCGGGTACATGTCCTACAATGAGCAGTTCTTC
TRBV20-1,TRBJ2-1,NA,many,CSAPEVDEQFF,TGCAGTGCCCCAGAAGTGGATGAGCAGTTCTTC
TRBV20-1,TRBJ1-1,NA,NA,CSARLKAFF,TGCAGTGCTCGGTTGAAGGCTTTCTTT
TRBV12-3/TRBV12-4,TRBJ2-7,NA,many,CASSGLAGRSYEQYF,TGTGCCAGCAGTGGACTCGCCGGCAGATCCTACGAGCAGTACTTC
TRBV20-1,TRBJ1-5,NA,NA,CSATKGERARPQHF,TGCAGTGCTACCAAGGGTGAAAGGGCTCGGCCCCAGCATTTT
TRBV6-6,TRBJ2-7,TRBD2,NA,CASGTSGYSHEQYF,TGTGCCAGCGGGACTAGCGGTTACTCCCACGAGCAGTACTTC
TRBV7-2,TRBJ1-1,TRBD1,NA,CASSPAAGGASAFF,TGTGCCAGCAGCCCAGCCGCAGGGGGCGCTTCCGCTTTCTTT
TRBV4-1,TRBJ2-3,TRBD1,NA,CASSQDFDREITDTQYF,TGCGCCAGCAGCCAAGATTTCGACAGGGAGATCACAGATACGCAGTATTTT
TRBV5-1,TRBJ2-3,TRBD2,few,CASSFFSGGSTDTQYF,TGCGCCAGCAGCTTCTTTAGCGGGGGCAGCACAGATACGCAGTATTTT
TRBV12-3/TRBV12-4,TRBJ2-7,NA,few,CASSPELRLSYEQYF,TGTGCCAGCAGTCCCGAACTGCGCCTCTCCTACGAGCAGTACTTC
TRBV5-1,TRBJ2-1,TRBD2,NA,CASSETSGGVYEQFF,TGCGCCAGCAGCGAGACTAGCGGGGGAGTTTATGAGCAGTTCTTC
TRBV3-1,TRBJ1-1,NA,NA,CASSQTSHMNTEAFF,TGTGCCAGCAGCCAAACCAGTCACATGAACACTGAAGCTTTCTTT
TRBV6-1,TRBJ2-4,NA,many,CASSDWLAKNIQYF,TGTGCCAGCAGTGATTGGTTAGCCAAAAACATTCAGTACTTC
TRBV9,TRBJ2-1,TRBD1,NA,CASSGQGASSSYNEQFF,TGTGCCAGCAGCGGACAGGGGGCTTCGAGCTCCTACAATGAGCAGTTCTTC
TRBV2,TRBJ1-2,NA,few,CASKRGDLAYGYTF,TGTGCCAGCAAACGGGGGGACCTTGCCTATGGCTACACCTTC
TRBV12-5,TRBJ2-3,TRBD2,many,CASGSASGSLKDTQYF,TGTGCTAGTGGTTCTGCTAGCGGGAGTTTGAAAGATACGCAGTATTTT
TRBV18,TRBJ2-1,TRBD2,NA,CASSPYSGSGYNEQFF,TGTGCCAGCTCACCTTATAGCGGGAGTGGGTACAATGAGCAGTTCTTC
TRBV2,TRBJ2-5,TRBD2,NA,CASRETSGRQETQYF,TGTGCCAGCAGGGAGACTAGCGGGCGACAAGAGACCCAGTACTTC
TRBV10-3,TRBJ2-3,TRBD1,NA,CAIGQGLSIDTQYF,TGTGCCATCGGACAGGGTCTAAGCATAGATACGCAGTATTTT
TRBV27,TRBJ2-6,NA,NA,CASMGGPGTSGISGANVLTF,TGTGCCAGCATGGGGGGTCCCGGGACTTCGGGGATCTCTGGGGCCAACGTCCTGACTTTC
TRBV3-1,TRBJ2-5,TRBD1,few,CASTFGTGSETQYF,TGTGCCAGCACCTTTGGGACAGGGAGTGAGACCCAGTACTTC
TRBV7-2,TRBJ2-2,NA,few,CASSKQPGHMNTGELFF,TGTGCCAGCAGCAAACAACCGGGACACATGAACACCGGGGAGCTGTTTTTT
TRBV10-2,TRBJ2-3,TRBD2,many,CASTGSGGGYTQYF,TGCGCCAGCACAGGGAGCGGGGGAGGCTATACGCAGTATTTT
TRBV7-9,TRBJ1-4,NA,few,CASSFHEKLFF,TGTGCCAGCAGCTTCCATGAAAAACTGTTTTTT
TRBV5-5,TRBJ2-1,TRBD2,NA,CASSPIAGSSYNEQFF,TGTGCCAGCTCTCCCATAGCGGGGAGCTCCTACAATGAGCAGTTCTTC
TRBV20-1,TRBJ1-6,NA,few,CSAPSTYNSPLHF,TGCAGTGCTCCAAGCACCTATAATTCACCCCTCCACTTT
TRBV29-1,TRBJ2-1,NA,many,CSVDHGSDYNEQFF,TGCAGCGTTGATCATGGCAGTGACTACAATGAGCAGTTCTTC
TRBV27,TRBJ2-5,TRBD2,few,CASTPRSGAMGGTQYF,TGTGCCAGCACTCCACGTAGCGGGGCTATGGGGGGGACCCAGTACTTC
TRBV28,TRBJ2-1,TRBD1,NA,CASSRGTGRINEQFF,TGTGCCAGCAGCCGCGGGACAGGGCGTATCAATGAGCAGTTCTTC
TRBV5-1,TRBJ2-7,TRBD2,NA,CASSSLASGGISEQYF,TGCGCCAGCAGCTCCCTCGCTAGCGGGGGGATCTCCGAGCAGTACTTC
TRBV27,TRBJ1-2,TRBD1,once,CASSHYRGQPHYGYTF,TGTGCCAGCAGCCACTACAGGGGCCAGCCTCACTATGGCTACACCTTC
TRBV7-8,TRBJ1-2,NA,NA,CASSSRTGGYTF,TGTGCCAGCAGCTCTAGGACTGGGGGCTACACCTTC
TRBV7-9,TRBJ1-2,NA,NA,CASSLYEDYGYTF,TGTGCCAGCAGCTTATATGAGGACTATGGCTACACCTTC